This TCR beta chain was found in a study of cytomegalovirus exposure and HLA in healthy donors. This clone was seen only a few times. Antigen specificity is unknown. The CDR3 totals 14 residues. The germline V and J ends were trimmed by 8 bases and 2 bases, with 15 bases remaining between them. The germline V gene has CDR1 SEHNR and CDR2 FQNEAQ (reference sequence). Study-wide points: In vitro data verified a few CMV-associated chains as specific for CMV antigens. A later analysis appeared to link common viral pathogens to several of the most significant clusters.

13 Jbeta primers and 60 Vbeta primers were used for the PCR. Profiled with immunoSEQ multiplex PCR; TCRdb holds only in-frame clones, not every one. Of 150,000 to 180,000 clones in the sample, roughly 80% were seen once. This TCR derives from a young man in good health and CMV-seropositive. The sample comprised PBMCs. The V gene is TRBV7-9, the J gene TRBJ1-2; D unclear. The chain's CDR3 is CASQVGAANYGYTF. DNA of the CDR3: TGTGCCAGCCAAGTCGGTGCGGCGAACTATGGCTACACCTTC. Combining the CDR3 with reference TRBV7-9 and TRBJ1-2 gives the whole variable domain DTGVSQNPRHKITKRGQNVTFRCDPISEHNRLYWYRQTLGQGPEFLTYFQNEAQLEKSRLLSDRFSAERPKGSFSTLEIQRTEQGDSAMYLCASQVGAANYGYTFGSGTRLTVV.